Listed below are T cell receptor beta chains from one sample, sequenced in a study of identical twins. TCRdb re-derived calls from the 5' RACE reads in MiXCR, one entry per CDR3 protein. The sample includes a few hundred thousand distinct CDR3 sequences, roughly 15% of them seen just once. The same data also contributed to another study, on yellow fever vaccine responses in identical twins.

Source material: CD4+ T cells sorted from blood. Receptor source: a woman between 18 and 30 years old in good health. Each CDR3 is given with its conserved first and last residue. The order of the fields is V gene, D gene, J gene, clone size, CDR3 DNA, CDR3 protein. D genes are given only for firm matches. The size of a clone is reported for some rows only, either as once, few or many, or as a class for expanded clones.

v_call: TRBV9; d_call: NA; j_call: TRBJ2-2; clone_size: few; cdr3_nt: TGTGCCAGCAGCCCTATCAGGAGGGGAGTGGCCGGGGAGCTGTTTTTT; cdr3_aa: CASSPIRRGVAGELFF
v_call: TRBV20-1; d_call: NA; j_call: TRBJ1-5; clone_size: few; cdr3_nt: TGCAGTGCCTTGGATAGCAATCAGCCCCAGCATTTT; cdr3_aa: CSALDSNQPQHF
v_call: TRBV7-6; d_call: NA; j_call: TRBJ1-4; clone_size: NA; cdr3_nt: TGTGCCAGCAGCGCGACCGGGACGCCTAATGAAAAACTGTTTTTT; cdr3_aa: CASSATGTPNEKLFF
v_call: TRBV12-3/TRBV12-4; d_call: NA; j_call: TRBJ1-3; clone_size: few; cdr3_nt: TGCGCCAGCAGTTTTTCGGACGGGACCTGGGTCGGAAACACCATATATTTT; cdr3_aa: CASSFSDGTWVGNTIYF
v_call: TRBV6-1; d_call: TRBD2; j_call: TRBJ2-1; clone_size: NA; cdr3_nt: TGTGCCAGCAGGAACTCCGGGACTAGCGGGAGAGATGAGCAGTTCTTC; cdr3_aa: CASRNSGTSGRDEQFF
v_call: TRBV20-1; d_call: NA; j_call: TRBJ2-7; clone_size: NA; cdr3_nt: TGCAGTGCTAGAGAAGGAGGGATTTCCGAGCAGTACTTC; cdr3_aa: CSAREGGISEQYF
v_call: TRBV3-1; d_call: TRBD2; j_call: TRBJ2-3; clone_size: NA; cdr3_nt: TGTGCCAGCAGACCACCGTCTAGCGGGGGGGCCTCTGGGACGCAGTATTTT; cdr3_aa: CASRPPSSGGASGTQYF
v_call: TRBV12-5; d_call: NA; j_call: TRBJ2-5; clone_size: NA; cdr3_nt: TGTGCTAGTGCCACCGGTGGGACCAAACAAGAGACCCAGTACTTC; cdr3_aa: CASATGGTKQETQYF
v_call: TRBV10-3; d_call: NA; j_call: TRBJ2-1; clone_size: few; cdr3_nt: TGTGCCATCGGAGTTGTGAATGAGCAGTTCTTC; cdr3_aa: CAIGVVNEQFF
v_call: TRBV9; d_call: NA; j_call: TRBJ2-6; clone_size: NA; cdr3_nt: TGTGCCAGCAGCGGGGTCCTGCGCTCTGGGGCCAACGTCCTGACTTTC; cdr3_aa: CASSGVLRSGANVLTF
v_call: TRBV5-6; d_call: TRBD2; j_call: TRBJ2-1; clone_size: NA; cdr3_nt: TGTGCCAGCACCTGGACTAGCGGGACCGTCGGCAATGAGCAGTTCTTC; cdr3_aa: CASTWTSGTVGNEQFF
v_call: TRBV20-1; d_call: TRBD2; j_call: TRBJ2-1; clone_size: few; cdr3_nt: TGCAGTGCTAGAGAGTCTAGCGGGAGGACTGAGCAGTTCTTC; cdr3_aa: CSARESSGRTEQFF
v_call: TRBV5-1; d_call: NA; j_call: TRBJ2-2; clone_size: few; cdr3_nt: TGCGCCAGCAGCTCGGGAAGGGTTGTATCGAACACCGGGGAGCTGTTTTTT; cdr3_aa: CASSSGRVVSNTGELFF
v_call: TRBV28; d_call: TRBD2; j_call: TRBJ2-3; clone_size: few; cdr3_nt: TGTGCCAGCTCCCGGCCCTACGTTTCTAGGCGGGGGGTAGATACGCAGTATTTT; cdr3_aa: CASSRPYVSRRGVDTQYF
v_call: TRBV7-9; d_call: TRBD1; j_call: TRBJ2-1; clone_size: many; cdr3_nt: TGTGCCAGCAGCAAAGGACAGGGTTACAATGAGCAGTTCTTC; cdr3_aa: CASSKGQGYNEQFF
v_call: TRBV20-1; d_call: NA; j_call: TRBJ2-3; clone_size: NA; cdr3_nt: TGCAGTGCTCCAGGGGTGTTAGGCGCAGATACGCAGTATTTT; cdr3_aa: CSAPGVLGADTQYF
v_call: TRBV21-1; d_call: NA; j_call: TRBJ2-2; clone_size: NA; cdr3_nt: TGTGCCAGCAGCCCCGGACTAAGGGCGAGCACCGGGGAGCTGTTTTTT; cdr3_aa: CASSPGLRASTGELFF
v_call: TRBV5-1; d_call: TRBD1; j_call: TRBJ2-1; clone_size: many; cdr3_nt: TGCGCCAGCAGGCCGACAGGGAGCTCCTACAATGAGCAGTTCTTC; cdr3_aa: CASRPTGSSYNEQFF
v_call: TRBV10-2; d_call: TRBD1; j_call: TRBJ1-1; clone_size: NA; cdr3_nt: TGCGCCAGCAGGGGGGGACAGATGAACACTGAAGCTTTCTTT; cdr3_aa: CASRGGQMNTEAFF
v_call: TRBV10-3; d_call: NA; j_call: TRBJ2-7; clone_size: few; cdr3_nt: TGTGCCATCAGTGAGCCGGGCGGCAGCTCCTACGAGCAGTACTTC; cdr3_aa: CAISEPGGSSYEQYF
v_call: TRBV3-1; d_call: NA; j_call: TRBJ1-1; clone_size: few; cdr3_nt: TGTGCCAGCAGCCAAGGTCCAGGGAACACTGAAGCTTTCTTT; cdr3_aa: CASSQGPGNTEAFF
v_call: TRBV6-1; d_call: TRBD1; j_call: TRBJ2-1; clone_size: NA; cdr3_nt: TGTGCCAGCAGTGAGGGACAGGGGATCTACAATGAGCAGTTCTTC; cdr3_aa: CASSEGQGIYNEQFF
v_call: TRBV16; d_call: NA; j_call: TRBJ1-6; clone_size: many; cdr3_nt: TGTGCCAGCAGCCGCCGACAAGGAGAGAATTCACCCCTCCACTTT; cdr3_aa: CASSRRQGENSPLHF
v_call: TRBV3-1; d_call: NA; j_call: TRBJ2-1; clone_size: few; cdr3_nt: TGTGCCAGCAGCCAAGGGGGCCACAATGAGCAGTTCTTC; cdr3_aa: CASSQGGHNEQFF
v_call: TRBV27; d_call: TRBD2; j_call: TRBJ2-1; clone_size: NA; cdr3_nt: TGTGCCAGCAGTTCCCTTCGGGTAGCGGGGGGTAGTGGTGAGCAGTTCTTC; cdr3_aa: CASSSLRVAGGSGEQFF
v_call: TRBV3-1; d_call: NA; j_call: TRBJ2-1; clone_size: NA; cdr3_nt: TGTGCCAGCAGCCAAGAAAACCAAATCCCGAATGAGCAGTTCTTC; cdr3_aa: CASSQENQIPNEQFF
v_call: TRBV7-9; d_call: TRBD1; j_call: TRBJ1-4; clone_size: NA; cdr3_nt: TGTGCCAGCCTCGGGACAGCTAATGAAAAACTGTTTTTT; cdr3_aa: CASLGTANEKLFF
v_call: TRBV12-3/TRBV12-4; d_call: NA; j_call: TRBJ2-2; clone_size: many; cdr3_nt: TGTGCCAGCAGAGGGGTGACCCTCGGGACCGGGGAGCTGTTTTTT; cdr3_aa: CASRGVTLGTGELFF
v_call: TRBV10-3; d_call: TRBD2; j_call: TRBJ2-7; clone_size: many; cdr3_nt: TGTGCCATCAGTGAAGTATGGACTAGTTCGTACGAGCAGTACTTC; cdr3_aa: CAISEVWTSSYEQYF
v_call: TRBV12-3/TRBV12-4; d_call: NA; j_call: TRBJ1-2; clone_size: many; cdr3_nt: TGTGCCAGCAGGCTACAGGATACTCACTATGGCTACACCTTC; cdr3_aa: CASRLQDTHYGYTF
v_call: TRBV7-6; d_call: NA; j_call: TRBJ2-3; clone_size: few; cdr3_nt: TGTGCCAGCAGCTTAGGACAGGCCCCGGATACGCAGTATTTT; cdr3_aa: CASSLGQAPDTQYF
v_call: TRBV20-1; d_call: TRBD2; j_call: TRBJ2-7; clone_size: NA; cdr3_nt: TGCAGTGCTAGAGATCTAGCGGGAGGGTGGGGCGAGCAGTACTTC; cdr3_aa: CSARDLAGGWGEQYF
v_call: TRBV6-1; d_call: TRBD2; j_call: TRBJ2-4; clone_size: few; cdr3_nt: TGTGCCAGCAGGACTAGCGGGGGCCTAGCCAAAAACATTCAGTACTTC; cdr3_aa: CASRTSGGLAKNIQYF
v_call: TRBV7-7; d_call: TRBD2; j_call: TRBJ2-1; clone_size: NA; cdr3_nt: TGTGCCAGCAGCAGGACTAGCGGGGGGGCCCATGAGCAGTTCTTC; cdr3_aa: CASSRTSGGAHEQFF